A selection of T cell receptor beta chains follows, all from one sample in a study of blood T cell repertoires in COVID-19. Method: immunoSEQ multiplex PCR; TCRdb's copy keeps in-frame clones and lacks some. The sample lists about 160,000 clones, 85% occurring once. The sequenced sample was peripheral blood. These receptors originate from a human donor with acute or convalescent COVID-19. The donor label of this sample is uncertain. CDR3s include the opening cysteine and the closing phenylalanine or tryptophan. A D gene is named only where the DNA matches it firmly. Clone sizes are given selectively: once, few, many, or a class where the clone is expanded.

clone_size,j_call,v_call,d_call,cdr3_nt,cdr3_aa
-,TRBJ1-6,TRBV2,-,TGTGCCAGCTGTGTGGGGGGGGCGCCTAATTCACCCCTCCACTTT,CASCVGGAPNSPLHF
few,TRBJ1-5,TRBV4-1,-,TGCGCCAGCAGCCAAGAGTGGGGACATAGCAATCAGCCCCAGCATTTT,CASSQEWGHSNQPQHF
-,TRBJ1-6,TRBV19,TRBD1,TGTGCCAGTGGGCGGGGACAGGCCAATAATTCACCCCTCCACTTT,CASGRGQANNSPLHF
-,TRBJ2-7,TRBV5-1,-,TGCGCCAGCCATTCCGGCTCCTACGAGCAGTACTTC,CASHSGSYEQYF
-,TRBJ1-6,TRBV5-4,-,TGTGCCAGCAGCTTGGGAGGGAGCTCCTATAATTCACCCCTCCACTTT,CASSLGGSSYNSPLHF
-,TRBJ1-6,TRBV7-9,TRBD1,TGTGCCAGCAGCTTTGAGGACAGGGGGCATTCACCCCTCCACTTT,CASSFEDRGHSPLHF
-,TRBJ1-2,TRBV21-1,-,TGTGCCAGCAGCGTACGTCGGGACAGATTGAATAACTATGGCTACACCTTC,CASSVRRDRLNNYGYTF
-,TRBJ2-2,TRBV7-9,TRBD1,TGTGCCAGTGGGGCACAGGGGGCCGGGACCGGGGAGCTGTTTTTT,CASGAQGAGTGELFF
-,TRBJ1-5,TRBV20-1,-,TGCAGTGCTAGTCTAGCGGGCAATCAGCCCCAGCATTTT,CSASLAGNQPQHF
-,TRBJ2-2,TRBV2,-,TGTGCCAGCAGTGACTTTGTTCGGACGGGGGTGGCCGGGGAGCTGTTTTTT,CASSDFVRTGVAGELFF
-,TRBJ1-5,TRBV30,TRBD1,TGTGCCTGGAGGCCCCCGACAGGGTTTTGGGATAGCAATCAGCCCCAGCATTTT,CAWRPPTGFWDSNQPQHF
-,TRBJ2-3,TRBV4-2,-,TGTGCCAGCAGCCAATCCCTGAGAGATACGCAGTATTTT,CASSQSLRDTQYF
once,TRBJ1-6,TRBV5-1,-,TGCGCCAGCAGCTTGGAACAGGGAAAGTCACCCCTCCACTTT,CASSLEQGKSPLHF
-,TRBJ1-6,TRBV7-8,-,TGTGCCAGCAGCTCTAGTTCCGGGAACCATAATTCACCCCTCCACTTT,CASSSSSGNHNSPLHF
-,TRBJ2-3,TRBV12-2,-,TGTGCAAGTCGCTTAGGGTCCCTGGGACAGGGTAGAGATACGCAGTATTTT,CASRLGSLGQGRDTQYF
-,TRBJ1-1,TRBV9,TRBD1,TGTGCCAGCAGCGATCAGACAGGGGGCACTGAAGCTTTCTTT,CASSDQTGGTEAFF
few,TRBJ2-7,TRBV5-4,TRBD1,TGTGCCAGCAGCGTCGACCCCGACAGGGGAGGATCCTACGAGCAGTACTTC,CASSVDPDRGGSYEQYF
-,TRBJ2-3,TRBV4-1,TRBD2,TGCGCCAGCAAAATACACGGGACTAGCGACACAGATACGCAGTATTTT,CASKIHGTSDTDTQYF
-,TRBJ1-1,TRBV19,TRBD1,TGTGCCAGCAGAATTGGGACAGTAAACACTGAAGCTTTCTTT,CASRIGTVNTEAFF
-,TRBJ1-5,TRBV10-2,TRBD1,TGCGCCAGCCGCCCGGGACAGTTTAATCAGCCCCAGCATTTT,CASRPGQFNQPQHF
-,TRBJ2-7,TRBV29-1,TRBD1,TGCAGCGTTGAGGGACAGGGGAGCGAGCAGTACTTC,CSVEGQGSEQYF
-,TRBJ1-1,TRBV7-9,TRBD1,TGTGCCAGCAGCTTAATGAAGGGGGCTGGGACTGAAGCTTTCTTT,CASSLMKGAGTEAFF
-,TRBJ1-1,TRBV2,TRBD1,TGTGCCAGCACTGACAGGGGGCCAATTCTTATGAGCACTGAAGCTTTCTTT,CASTDRGPILMSTEAFF
-,TRBJ1-6,TRBV3-1/TRBV3-2,-,TGTGCCAGCCGCCAGGGAGAGGTCAATTCACCCCTCCACTTT,CASRQGEVNSPLHF
-,TRBJ1-5,TRBV9,TRBD1,TGTGCCAGCAGCGGGGACAGGGGAGATCAGCCCCAGCATTTT,CASSGDRGDQPQHF
-,TRBJ1-2,TRBV5-4,TRBD1,TGTGCCAGCAGCAAGGACAGGGTAGGAGGCGGCTACACCTTC,CASSKDRVGGGYTF
-,TRBJ2-1,TRBV9,TRBD1,TGTGCCAGCAGCGTTGACAGGGTCGGGGATGAGCAGTTCTTC,CASSVDRVGDEQFF
-,TRBJ1-3,TRBV7-9,-,TGTGCCAGCAGCTTAGGACAGCCTGGAAACACCATATATTTT,CASSLGQPGNTIYF
-,TRBJ1-1,TRBV11-2,-,TGTGCCAGCAGCCCATATCGGGGGAACACTGAAGCTTTCTTT,CASSPYRGNTEAFF
-,TRBJ1-4,TRBV3-1/TRBV3-2,-,TGTGCCAGCAGCCAAGCACTGAGGGAACTGTTTTTT,CASSQALRELFF
-,TRBJ2-7,TRBV4-2,TRBD1,TGTGCCAGCAGCCTCGGGACAGGGGCCCCCTACGAGCAGTACTTC,CASSLGTGAPYEQYF
-,TRBJ1-1,TRBV4-2,-,TGTGCCAGCAGCCAAGTTTTACCCGGGAAATACACTGGTGAAGCTTTCTTT,CASSQVLPGKYTGEAFF
-,TRBJ2-1,TRBV25-1,TRBD1,TGTGCCAGCAGTTTTTGGACAGGGATATACAATGAGCAGTTCTTC,CASSFWTGIYNEQFF
-,TRBJ1-1,TRBV6-2/TRBV6-3,-,TGTGCCAGCAGTTACTCGGTCAGCACTGAAGCTTTCTTT,CASSYSVSTEAFF
-,TRBJ2-3,TRBV6-5,-,TGTGCCAGCAGCCCCAATTCCGGGGCAGATACGCAGTATTTT,CASSPNSGADTQYF
-,TRBJ1-1,TRBV7-9,-,TGTGCCAGCAGCTTATTAGCGAACACTGAAGCTTTCTTT,CASSLLANTEAFF
-,TRBJ2-7,TRBV24-1,TRBD1,TGTGCCACCAGTGATCCAACAGGGGCCGAGCAGTACTTC,CATSDPTGAEQYF
-,TRBJ1-5,TRBV19,-,TGTGCCAGTACCCTTGACAGAAATAGCAATCAGCCCCAGCATTTT,CASTLDRNSNQPQHF
-,TRBJ2-7,TRBV9,TRBD2,TGTGCCAGCAGCCACCATGGGGGGGTCACCCAAGCGGGGTACGAGCAGTACTTC,CASSHHGGVTQAGYEQYF
-,TRBJ2-1,TRBV11-1,TRBD2,TGTGCCAGCACCTCCGGGACTAGCAACAATGAGCAGTTCTTC,CASTSGTSNNEQFF
-,TRBJ2-1,TRBV28,-,TGTGCCAGCACCGGGGGTGAGCAGTTCTTC,CASTGGEQFF
once,TRBJ1-1,TRBV28,TRBD1,TGTGCCAGCCATCGGACGGGACAGCAGGAAGCTTTCTTT,CASHRTGQQEAFF
once,TRBJ1-4,TRBV19,-,TGTGCCAGTAGGACACCACGAACTAGCGAAAAACTGTTTTTT,CASRTPRTSEKLFF
-,TRBJ2-2,TRBV4-1,-,TGCGCCAGCAGCTTATTGGGGGCGGGGGCCGCGCCCGGGGAGCTGTTTTTT,CASSLLGAGAAPGELFF
-,TRBJ1-2,TRBV28,-,TGTGCCAGTCACAGAGCTAACTATGGCTACACCTTC,CASHRANYGYTF
-,TRBJ2-1,TRBV5-1,-,TGCGCCAGCAGCGTTGACGGGGTGACCTACAATGAGCAGTTCTTC,CASSVDGVTYNEQFF
-,TRBJ1-5,TRBV6-1,TRBD1,TGTGCCAGCAGTGCCGGGACAGGGTTGTCAGGCAATCAGCCCCAGCATTTT,CASSAGTGLSGNQPQHF
-,TRBJ1-1,TRBV5-5,TRBD1,TGTGCCAGCAGTCTAGGGACAGGGACCACTGAAGCTTTCTTT,CASSLGTGTTEAFF
-,TRBJ2-3,TRBV30,-,TGTGCCTGGACCCCCCCGCAGAACAGATACACAGATACGCAGTATTTT,CAWTPPQNRYTDTQYF
-,TRBJ2-1,TRBV19,TRBD2,TGTGCCAGTACTCCCGTAGGTGGGACTAGTCCTTATGAGCAGTTCTTC,CASTPVGGTSPYEQFF
-,TRBJ2-7,TRBV5-8,-,TGTGCCAGCAGCCGTGGACAGCCTAAACTACGCGAGCAGTACTTC,CASSRGQPKLREQYF
-,TRBJ2-2,TRBV6-6,-,TGTGCCAGCAGTTCACAGGGGAACACCGGGGAGCTGTTTTTT,CASSSQGNTGELFF
-,TRBJ2-7,TRBV29-1,-,TGCAGCGTCGGTGGGACATCCAGCTCCTACGAGCAGTACTTC,CSVGGTSSSYEQYF
few,TRBJ2-2,TRBV7-7,TRBD1,TGTGCCAGCAGTAGGACAGGGGGACCCGCCGGGGAGCTGTTTTTT,CASSRTGGPAGELFF
-,TRBJ1-2,TRBV5-5,-,TGTGCCAGCAGCTTGAACAGGGATAACTATGGCTACACCTTC,CASSLNRDNYGYTF